The entry below describes one T cell receptor (beta chain). Its antigen is undetermined. MiXCR, run by TCRdb on the 5' RACE reads, gives a single entry per CDR3 protein. This sample has 200,000 to 250,000 distinct CDR3 sequences, with roughly 13% found just once. The CDR3 sequence is 17 residues long. The V gene's germline CDR1 is SGHKS and CDR2 YYEKEE (reference sequence). The V end was cut by 0 bases, the J end by 0 bases, with 14 bases between. This entry comes from a study of identical twins. Study results and limitations: Without tracking the same donors, conclusions rested on cross-sectional statistical analysis. It was possible that invariant MAIT and iNKT cells partly confounded the zero-insertion analyses.

The same sample was also studied in work on yellow fever vaccine responses in identical twins.

V gene TRBV5-5 combines with J gene TRBJ2-3, with a possible D match to TRBD1 (5 bases). Input material: memory (CD45RO+) T cells sorted from blood. The TCR originated in a woman aged 18-29 years in good health. CDR3: CASSLAGRALSTDTQYF. The CDR3 DNA reads as TGTGCCAGCAGCTTGGCCGGCAGGGCCCTTAGCACAGATACGCAGTATTTT.